This T cell receptor (beta chain) is from a study of T-cell reconstitution after alpha-beta-depleted transplantation in children. Whole-study findings and limits: Counts and diversity of T cells one year after transplant came mostly from newly produced T cells. Reported findings indicate that, about two months after transplant, alpha-beta T cells came from several hundred expanded clones, which were derived from non-depleted graft cells.

In the case of this clonotype: What it recognizes is unknown.

The length of the CDR3 is 15 residues. Germline CDR1 SGHDT, CDR2 YYEEEE. V was shortened by 0 bases and J by 2 bases, with 10 bases between the two germline ends. For TCRbeta, the library was prepared with unique molecular identifiers. Each CDR3 protein is one row after TCRdb ran MiXCR on the PCR reads. Among more than 300,000 distinct CDR3 sequences listed, about a sixth were seen once. The chain recombines TRBV5-6 with TRBJ2-3; D may match TRBD1 or TRBD2 (5 bases each). This receptor was identified in a male patient between 2 and 15 years old who had a stem cell transplant for acute lymphoblastic leukemia, so the T cells may come from the graft donor. The sequences come from PBMCs, mostly from graft donor cells, collected 360 days after TCRalphabeta/CD19-depleted stem cell transplant. The CDR3 loop is CASSLGSGHTDTQYF. CDR3 nucleotides: TGTGCCAGCAGCTTGGGCTCGGGGCACACAGATACGCAGTATTTT.